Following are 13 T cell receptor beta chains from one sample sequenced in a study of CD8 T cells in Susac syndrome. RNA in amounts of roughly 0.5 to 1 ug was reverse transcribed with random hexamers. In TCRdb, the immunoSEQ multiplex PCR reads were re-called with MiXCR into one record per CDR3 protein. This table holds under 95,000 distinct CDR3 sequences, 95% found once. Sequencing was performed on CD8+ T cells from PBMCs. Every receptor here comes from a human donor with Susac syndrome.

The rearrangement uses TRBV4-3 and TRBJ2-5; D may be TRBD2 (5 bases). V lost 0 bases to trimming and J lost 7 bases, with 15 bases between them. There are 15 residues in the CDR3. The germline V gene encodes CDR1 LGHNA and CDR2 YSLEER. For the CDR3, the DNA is TGCGCCAGCAGCCAAGAGAGGGCAGGTCTGGGGACCCAGTACTTC. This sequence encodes CASSQERAGLGTQYF.

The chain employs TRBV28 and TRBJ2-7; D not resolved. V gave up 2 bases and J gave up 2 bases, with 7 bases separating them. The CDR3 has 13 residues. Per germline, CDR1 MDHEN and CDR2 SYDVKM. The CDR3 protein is CASSLLRTYEQYF. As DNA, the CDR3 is TGTGCCAGCAGTTTACTCAGGACCTACGAGCAGTACTTC.

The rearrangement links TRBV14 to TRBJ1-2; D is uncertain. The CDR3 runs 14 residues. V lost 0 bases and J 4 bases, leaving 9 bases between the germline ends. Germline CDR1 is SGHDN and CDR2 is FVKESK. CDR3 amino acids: CASSQDAYAYGYTF. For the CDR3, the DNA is TGTGCCAGCAGCCAAGATGCTTACGCCTATGGCTACACCTTC.

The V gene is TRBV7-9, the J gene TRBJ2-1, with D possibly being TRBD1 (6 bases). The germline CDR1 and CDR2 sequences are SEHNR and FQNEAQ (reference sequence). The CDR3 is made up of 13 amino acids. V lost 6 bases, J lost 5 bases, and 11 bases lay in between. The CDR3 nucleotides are TGTGCCAGCAGTCAGGACAGCCACAATGAGCAGTTCTTC. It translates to CASSQDSHNEQFF.

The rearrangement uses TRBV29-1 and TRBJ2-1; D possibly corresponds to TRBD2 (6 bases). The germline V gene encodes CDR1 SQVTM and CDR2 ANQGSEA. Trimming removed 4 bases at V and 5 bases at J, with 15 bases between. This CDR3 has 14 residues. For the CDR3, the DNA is TGCAGCGTTGGAGGCCTAGCGCTTCACAATGAGCAGTTCTTC. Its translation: CSVGGLALHNEQFF.

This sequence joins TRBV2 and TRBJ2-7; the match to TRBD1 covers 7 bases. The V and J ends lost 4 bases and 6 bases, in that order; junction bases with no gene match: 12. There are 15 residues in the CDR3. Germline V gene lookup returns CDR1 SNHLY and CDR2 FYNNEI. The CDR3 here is CASSVGTVILSEQYF. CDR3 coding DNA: TGTGCCAGCAGTGTAGGGACAGTTATACTCTCCGAGCAGTACTTC. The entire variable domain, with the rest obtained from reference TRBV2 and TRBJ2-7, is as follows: EPEVTQTPSHQVTQMGQEVILRCVPISNHLYFYWYRQILGQKVEFLVSFYNNEISEKSEIFDDQFSVERPDGSNFTLKIRSTKLEDSAMYFCASSVGTVILSEQYFGPGTRLTVT.

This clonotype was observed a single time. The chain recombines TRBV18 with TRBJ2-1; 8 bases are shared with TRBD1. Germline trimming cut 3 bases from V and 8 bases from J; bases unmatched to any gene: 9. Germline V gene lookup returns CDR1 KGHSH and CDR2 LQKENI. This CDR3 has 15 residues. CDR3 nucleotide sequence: TGTGCCAGCTCACCTCCGGGACAGGAAATCGATGAGCAGTTCTTC. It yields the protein CASSPPGQEIDEQFF.

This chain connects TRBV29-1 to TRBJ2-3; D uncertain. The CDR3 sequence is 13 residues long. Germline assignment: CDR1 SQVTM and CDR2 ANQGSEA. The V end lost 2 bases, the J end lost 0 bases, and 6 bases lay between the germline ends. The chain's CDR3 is CSVETRSTDTQYF. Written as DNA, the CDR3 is TGCAGCGTTGAAACTCGGAGCACAGATACGCAGTATTTT.

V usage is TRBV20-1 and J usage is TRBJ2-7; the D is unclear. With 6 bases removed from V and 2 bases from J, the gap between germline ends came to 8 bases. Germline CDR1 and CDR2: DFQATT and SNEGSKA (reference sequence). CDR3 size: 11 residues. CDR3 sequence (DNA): TGCAGTGCCTACCTCGCCTACGAGCAGTACTTC. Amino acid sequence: CSAYLAYEQYF.

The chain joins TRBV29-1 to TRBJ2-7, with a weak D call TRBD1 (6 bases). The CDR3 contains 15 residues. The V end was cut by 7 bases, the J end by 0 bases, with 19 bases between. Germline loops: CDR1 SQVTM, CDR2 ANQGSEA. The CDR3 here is CSAISGEQSSYEQYF. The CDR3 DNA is TGCAGCGCCATCTCAGGGGAACAAAGCTCCTACGAGCAGTACTTC.

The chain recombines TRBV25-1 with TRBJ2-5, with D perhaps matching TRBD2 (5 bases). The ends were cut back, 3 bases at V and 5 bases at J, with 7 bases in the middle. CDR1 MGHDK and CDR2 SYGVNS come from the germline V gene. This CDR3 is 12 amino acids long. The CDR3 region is CASSDRGETQYF. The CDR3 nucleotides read TGTGCCAGCAGTGATCGCGGGGAGACCCAGTACTTC.

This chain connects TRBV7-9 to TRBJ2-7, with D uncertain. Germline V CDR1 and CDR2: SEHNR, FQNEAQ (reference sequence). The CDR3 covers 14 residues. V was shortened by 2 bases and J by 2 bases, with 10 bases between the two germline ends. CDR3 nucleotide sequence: TGTGCCAGCAGCTTAACGTTCAAGGCCTACGAGCAGTACTTC. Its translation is CASSLTFKAYEQYF.

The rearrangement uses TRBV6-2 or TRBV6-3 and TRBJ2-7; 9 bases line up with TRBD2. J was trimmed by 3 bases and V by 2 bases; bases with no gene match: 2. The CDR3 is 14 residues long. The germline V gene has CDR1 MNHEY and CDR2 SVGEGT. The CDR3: CASSYGAGGYEQYF. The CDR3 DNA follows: TGTGCCAGCAGTTACGGAGCGGGAGGCTACGAGCAGTACTTC.